This is a list of T cell receptor beta chains from one sample in a study of cytomegalovirus exposure and HLA in healthy donors. Only in-frame clones appear in the TCRdb table, and some are missing; sequencing was by immunoSEQ multiplex PCR. In the table there are 150,000 to 200,000 clones, more than 60% of which are singletons. Sequencing was performed on PBMCs. The receptors originated from a woman in her 40s in good health and CMV-seropositive. Each CDR3 is given with its conserved first and last residue. A D gene is named only where the DNA matches it firmly. Clone sizes are given selectively: once, few, many, or a class where the clone is expanded.

>TRBJ2-1|TRBV19|TRBD2|.
TGTGCCAGTAGGAGCTTACTAGCGGGGGCATACAATGAGCAGTTCTTC
CASRSLLAGAYNEQFF
>TRBJ1-1|TRBV18|.|.
TGTGCCAGCTCACCAGGGAGTGAAGCTTTCTTT
CASSPGSEAFF
>TRBJ2-7|TRBV7-3|.|.
TGTGCCAGCAGCTTAAACAGCGGCCCCTACGAGCAGTACTTC
CASSLNSGPYEQYF
>TRBJ1-5|TRBV10-1|.|.
TGCGCCAGCAGGGATCACAGGGAGAATCAGCCCCAGCATTTT
CASRDHRENQPQHF
>TRBJ2-1|TRBV25-1|.|few
TGTGCCAGCCTCTCCGGGAATGTCAACAATGAGCAGTTCTTC
CASLSGNVNNEQFF
>TRBJ2-7|TRBV13|TRBD2|.
TGTGCCAGCAGCAAACCGACTAGCGGGAGGGCCTACGAGCAGTACTTC
CASSKPTSGRAYEQYF
>TRBJ2-1|TRBV14|TRBD1|.
TGTGCCAGCAGCCCCTTGGCCGGGACAGACTACAATGAGCAGTTCTTC
CASSPLAGTDYNEQFF
>TRBJ1-1|TRBV12-2|.|.
TGTGCAAGTCGCTGCCCGACAGGAGCCAACACTGAAGCTTTCTTT
CASRCPTGANTEAFF
>TRBJ2-7|TRBV6-5|TRBD2|few
TGTGCCAGCAGTTCAATAGCGGGAGGAACCTACGAGCAGTACTTC
CASSSIAGGTYEQYF
>TRBJ1-6|TRBV28|.|.
TGTGCCAGCTTCGTCGGCGGGAGCTCCTATAATTCACCCCTCCACTTT
CASFVGGSSYNSPLHF
>TRBJ1-2|TRBV5-6|.|.
TGTGCCAGCAGCTCCCTGGACAGAAACTATGGCTACACCTTC
CASSSLDRNYGYTF
>TRBJ2-2|TRBV11-2|.|.
TGTGCCAGCAGCTTACCCCATAGAGGTATAGACGGGACCGGGGAGCTGTTTTTT
CASSLPHRGIDGTGELFF
>TRBJ1-1|TRBV28|TRBD1|.
TGTGCCAGCAGTTTTTCCGGGCGGGGACAGGCTTTCTTT
CASSFSGRGQAFF
>TRBJ1-2|TRBV20-1|.|.
TGCAGGGCACACCAAAACTATGGCTACACCTTC
CRAHQNYGYTF
>TRBJ2-7|TRBV4-3|TRBD2|.
TGCGCCAGCAGCCGAGAGGGGAGCGGGAGAGGCGGGGTTCTCTACCCCCTGGAGCAGTACTTC
CASSREGSGRGGVLYPLEQYF
>TRBJ1-4|TRBV5-6|.|.
TGTGCCAGCAGCTTCGCAGGGGATGAAAAACTGTTTTTT
CASSFAGDEKLFF
>TRBJ2-3|TRBV29-1|TRBD2|.
TGCAGCGTTGAAGATCCCGGGAGGGCCTTAACAGATACGCAGTATTTT
CSVEDPGRALTDTQYF
>TRBJ2-1|TRBV28|.|once
TGTGCCAGCAGTTTTGGCGACGGGAGAATCTACAATGAGCAGTTCTTC
CASSFGDGRIYNEQFF
>TRBJ1-6|TRBV7-9|TRBD1|.
TGTGCCAGCAGCTTAGGTGGGACAGCTTATTCACCCCTCCACTTT
CASSLGGTAYSPLHF
>TRBJ2-5|TRBV5-1|.|.
TGCGCCAGCAGCTGGGCTTCGAGCCAAGAGACCCAGTACTTC
CASSWASSQETQYF
>TRBJ2-7|TRBV11-2|TRBD2|.
TGTGCCAGCAGCTTATTCCTAGCGGGGGCCAGCTCCTACGAGCAGTACTTC
CASSLFLAGASSYEQYF
>TRBJ1-1|TRBV5-1|TRBD1|few
TGCGCCAGCAGCTTGAGGACAGGGAACACTGAAGCTTTCTTT
CASSLRTGNTEAFF
>TRBJ2-1|TRBV27|.|.
TGTGCCAGCAGGACGTGGGCTGGAACCGACAATGAGCAGTTCTTC
CASRTWAGTDNEQFF
>TRBJ1-4|TRBV5-1|TRBD1|few
TGCGCCAGCAGCCCTGGGACAGGGCGAGGGTTTGCAACTAATGAAAAACTGTTTTTT
CASSPGTGRGFATNEKLFF
>TRBJ1-1|TRBV18|TRBD1|.
TGTGCCAGCTCACCAATGGACAGGGGTCGGAACACTGAAGCTTTCTTT
CASSPMDRGRNTEAFF
>TRBJ1-2|TRBV19|.|.
TGTGCCAGCCGCCGACAGGAGCTTAACTATGGCTACACCTTC
CASRRQELNYGYTF
>TRBJ2-7|TRBV19|TRBD2|.
TGTGCCAGTAGTGCCCCGGGACTAGCGGGAGGCGGCTACGAGCAGTACTTC
CASSAPGLAGGGYEQYF
>TRBJ1-5|TRBV5-1|TRBD1|.
TGCGCCAGCAGCTGGGGACAGGGCAATCAGCCCCAGCATTTT
CASSWGQGNQPQHF
>TRBJ2-7|TRBV7-9|TRBD2|.
TGTGCCAGCAGCCGACTAGCGTTTTACGAGCAGTACTTC
CASSRLAFYEQYF
>TRBJ2-1|TRBV4-2|TRBD2|.
TGTGCCAGCAGCCCGGGCCCCGGGACTAGCGGGATATCCAATGAGCAGTTCTTC
CASSPGPGTSGISNEQFF
>TRBJ2-1|TRBV5-1|.|.
TGCGCCAGCAGCGTGCAGGGCTCCTACAATGAGCAGTTCTTC
CASSVQGSYNEQFF
>TRBJ1-6|TRBV19|.|.
TGTGCCAGTAGTATCCCCGGGGGGAGGGTTGGTAATTCACCCCTCCACTTT
CASSIPGGRVGNSPLHF